This T cell receptor (beta chain) was documented in a study of blood T cell repertoires in COVID-19. Overall study: COVID-19 samples, acute and convalescent, were from the United States, Italy and Spain.

Source study methods: Researchers report that nucleated cell counts were estimated from reference gene primer amplification. Here immunoSEQ multiplex PCR was the method, and the copy in TCRdb shows in-frame clones only, minus some. V and J calls and clone size are those listed in that table; D and trimming were worked out from the DNA. Altogether about 180,000 clones are present, roughly 83% being singletons, with the ten largest covering about 9.7%. Participants' reported clinical history set cohort assignment. The CDR3 spans 16 residues. The germline CDR1 and CDR2 sequences are PRHDT and FYEKMQ (reference sequence). The junction had 4 bases not matched to a gene; V was cut back by 5 bases and J by 0 bases.

This sequence originates from a woman between 25 and 40 years old who had recovered from COVID-19. The chain employs TRBV13 and TRBJ2-1, with 10 bases that match TRBD2. The specimen sequenced was PBMCs or T cells enriched from blood (not recorded which). CDR3 DNA sequence: TGTGCCAGCAGCATCGTAGCGGGAGGCTCCTACAATGAGCAGTTCTTC. Its translation is CASSIVAGGSYNEQFF.